This T cell receptor beta chain was sequenced in a study of cytomegalovirus exposure and HLA in healthy donors. Study-wide context: Most donors, roughly 77% of over 300 genotyped, fell in the Caucasian-associated ancestry cluster.

Whole-study findings and limits: Relative to equally common others, HLA-associated TCR beta chains showed greater clonal expansion in a later analysis. HLA alleles showed associations with 15,000 to 20,000 TCR beta sequences in a later analysis, at a 0.05 false discovery rate. Immune exposure information available was restricted to CMV serostatus.

The length of the CDR3 is 15 residues. With 9 bases clipped from V and 1 base from J, the junction kept 10 bases outside the gene matches. CDR1 is SGHRS, CDR2 YFSETQ, per germline. PCR was performed using 60 Vbeta and 13 Jbeta primers. Some clones are missing from TCRdb's copy, which holds only in-frame ones; the method was immunoSEQ multiplex PCR. Of roughly 70,000 clones detected, just over 75% appear once; the ten largest clones hold approximately 5.8%. Note on this clone: What it binds is unknown.

The source of this sequence is a man in his fifties in good health and CMV-seronegative. The sequenced material came from PBMCs. This sequence joins TRBV5-1 and TRBJ1-1, with TRBD1 matching 9 bases. CDR3 in DNA: TGCGCCACCCATACGGGGACAGGGACGAACACTGAAGCTTTCTTT. Protein product: CATHTGTGTNTEAFF.